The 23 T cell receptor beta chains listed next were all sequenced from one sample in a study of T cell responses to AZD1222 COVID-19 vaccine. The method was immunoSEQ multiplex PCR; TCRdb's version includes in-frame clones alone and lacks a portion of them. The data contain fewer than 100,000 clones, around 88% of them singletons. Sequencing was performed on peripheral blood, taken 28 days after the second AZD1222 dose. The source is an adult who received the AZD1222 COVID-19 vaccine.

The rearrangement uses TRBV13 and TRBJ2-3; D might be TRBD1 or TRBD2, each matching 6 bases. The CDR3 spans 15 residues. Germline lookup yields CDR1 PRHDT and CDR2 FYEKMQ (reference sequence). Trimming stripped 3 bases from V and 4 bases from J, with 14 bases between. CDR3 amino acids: CASSFSGGGADTQYF. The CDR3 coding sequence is TGTGCCAGCAGCTTCTCCGGGGGCGGGGCAGATACGCAGTATTTT.

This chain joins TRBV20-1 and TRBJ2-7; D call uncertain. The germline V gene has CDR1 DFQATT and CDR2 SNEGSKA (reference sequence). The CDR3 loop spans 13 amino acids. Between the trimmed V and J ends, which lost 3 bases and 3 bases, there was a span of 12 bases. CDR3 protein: CSASGPFLYEQYF. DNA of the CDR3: TGCAGTGCTAGTGGGCCCTTTCTCTACGAGCAGTACTTC.

CDR3 residues: CASSATGTGLLAYEQYF. The CDR3 nucleotides read TGTGCCAGTAGTGCCACCGGGACAGGGCTTTTGGCCTACGAGCAGTACTTC. The V gene is TRBV19, the J gene TRBJ2-7; 9 positions agree with TRBD1. This CDR3 is built from 17 residues. V gave up 5 bases and J gave up 2 bases; unmatched junction bases: 13. Germline CDR1 is LNHDA and CDR2 is SQIVND (reference sequence).

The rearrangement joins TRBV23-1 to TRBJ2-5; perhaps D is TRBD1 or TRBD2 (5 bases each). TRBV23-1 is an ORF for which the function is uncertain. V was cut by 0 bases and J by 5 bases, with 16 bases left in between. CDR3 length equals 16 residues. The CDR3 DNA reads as TGCGCCAGCAGTCAATCAGCCACGGGGCGGAGGGAGACCCAGTACTTC. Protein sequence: CASSQSATGRRETQYF.

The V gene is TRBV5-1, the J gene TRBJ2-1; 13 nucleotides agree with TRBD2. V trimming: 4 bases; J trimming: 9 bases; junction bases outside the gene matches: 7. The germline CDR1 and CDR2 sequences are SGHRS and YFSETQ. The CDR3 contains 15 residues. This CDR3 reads CASSPGLAGEGEQFF. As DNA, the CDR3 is TGCGCCAGCAGCCCCGGACTAGCGGGGGAGGGTGAGCAGTTCTTC.

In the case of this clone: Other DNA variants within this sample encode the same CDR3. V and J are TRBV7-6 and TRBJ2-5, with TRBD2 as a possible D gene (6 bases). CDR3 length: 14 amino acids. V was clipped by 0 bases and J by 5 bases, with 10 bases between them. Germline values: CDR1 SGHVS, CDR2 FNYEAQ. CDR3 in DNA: TGTGCCAGCAGCTTAGCGGGGGGAAGGGAGACCCAGTACTTC. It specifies CASSLAGGRETQYF. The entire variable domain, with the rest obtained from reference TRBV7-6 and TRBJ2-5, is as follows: GAGVSQSPRYKVTKRGQDVALRCDPISGHVSLYWYRQALGQGPEFLTYFNYEAQQDKSGLPNDRFSAERPEGSISTLTIQRTEQRDSAMYRCASSLAGGRETQYFGPGTRLLVL.

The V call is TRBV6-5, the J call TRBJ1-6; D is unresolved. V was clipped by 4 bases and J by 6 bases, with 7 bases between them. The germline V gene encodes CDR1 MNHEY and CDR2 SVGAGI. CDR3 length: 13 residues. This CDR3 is CASSFYFNSPLHF. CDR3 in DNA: TGTGCCAGCAGTTTCTACTTTAATTCACCCCTCCACTTT.

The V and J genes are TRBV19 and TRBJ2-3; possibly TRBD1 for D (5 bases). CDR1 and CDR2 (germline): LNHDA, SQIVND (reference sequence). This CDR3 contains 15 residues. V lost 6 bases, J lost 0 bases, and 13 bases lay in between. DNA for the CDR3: TGTGCCAGTAGCACAGGTGACTCTAGCACAGATACGCAGTATTTT. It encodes CASSTGDSSTDTQYF.

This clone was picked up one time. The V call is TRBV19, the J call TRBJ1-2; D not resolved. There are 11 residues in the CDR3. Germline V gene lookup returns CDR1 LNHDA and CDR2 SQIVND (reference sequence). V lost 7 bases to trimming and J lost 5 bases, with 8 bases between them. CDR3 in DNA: TGTGCCAGTACCCCGGGGTATGGCTACACCTTC. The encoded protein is CASTPGYGYTF.

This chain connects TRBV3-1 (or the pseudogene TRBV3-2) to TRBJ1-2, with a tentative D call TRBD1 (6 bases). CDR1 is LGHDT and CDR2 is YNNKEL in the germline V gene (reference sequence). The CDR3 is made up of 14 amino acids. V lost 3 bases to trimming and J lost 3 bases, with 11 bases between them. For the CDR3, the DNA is TGTGCCAGCAGCCAGTACAGGGCGGACTATGGCTACACCTTC. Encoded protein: CASSQYRADYGYTF.

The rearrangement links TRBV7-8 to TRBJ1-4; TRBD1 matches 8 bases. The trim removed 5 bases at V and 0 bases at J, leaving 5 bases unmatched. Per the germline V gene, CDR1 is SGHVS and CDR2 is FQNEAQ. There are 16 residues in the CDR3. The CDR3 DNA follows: TGTGCCAGCAGCCTAGGGACAGGCACAACTAATGAAAAACTGTTTTTT. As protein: CASSLGTGTTNEKLFF.

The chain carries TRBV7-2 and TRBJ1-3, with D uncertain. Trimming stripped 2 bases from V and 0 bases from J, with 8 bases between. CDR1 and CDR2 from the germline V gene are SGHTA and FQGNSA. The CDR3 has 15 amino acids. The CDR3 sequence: CASSLTLSSGNTIYF. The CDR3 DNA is TGTGCCAGCAGCTTAACGTTAAGCTCTGGAAACACCATATATTTT.

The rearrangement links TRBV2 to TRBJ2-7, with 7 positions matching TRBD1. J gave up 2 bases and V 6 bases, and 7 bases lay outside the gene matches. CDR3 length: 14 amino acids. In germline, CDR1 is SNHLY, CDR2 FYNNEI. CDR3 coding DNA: TGTGCCAGCAGAGGGGGCGCCGGACCCTACGAGCAGTACTTC. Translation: CASRGGAGPYEQYF.

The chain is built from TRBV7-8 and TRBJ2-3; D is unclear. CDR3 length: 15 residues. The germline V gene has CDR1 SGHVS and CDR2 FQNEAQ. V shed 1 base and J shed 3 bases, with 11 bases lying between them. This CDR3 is CASSLVSQETDTQYF. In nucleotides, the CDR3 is TGTGCCAGCAGCTTAGTATCTCAGGAAACAGATACGCAGTATTTT.

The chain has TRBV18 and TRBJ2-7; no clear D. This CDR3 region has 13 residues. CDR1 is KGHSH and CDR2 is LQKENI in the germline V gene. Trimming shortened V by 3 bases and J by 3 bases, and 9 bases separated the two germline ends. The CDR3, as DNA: TGTGCCAGCTCACCCCAGGTGGACTACGAGCAGTACTTC. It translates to CASSPQVDYEQYF.

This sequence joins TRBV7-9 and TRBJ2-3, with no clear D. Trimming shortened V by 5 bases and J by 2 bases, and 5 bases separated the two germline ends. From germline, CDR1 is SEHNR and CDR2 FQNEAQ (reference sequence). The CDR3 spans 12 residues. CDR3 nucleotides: TGTGCCAGCAGCGTGACCACAGATACGCAGTATTTT. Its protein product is CASSVTTDTQYF.

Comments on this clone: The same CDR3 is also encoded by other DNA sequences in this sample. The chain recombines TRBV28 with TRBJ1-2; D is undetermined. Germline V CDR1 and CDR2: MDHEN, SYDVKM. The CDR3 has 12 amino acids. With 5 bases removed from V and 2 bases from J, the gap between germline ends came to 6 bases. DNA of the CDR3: TGTGCCAGCAGTCCCGGCAACTATGGCTACACCTTC. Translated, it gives CASSPGNYGYTF.

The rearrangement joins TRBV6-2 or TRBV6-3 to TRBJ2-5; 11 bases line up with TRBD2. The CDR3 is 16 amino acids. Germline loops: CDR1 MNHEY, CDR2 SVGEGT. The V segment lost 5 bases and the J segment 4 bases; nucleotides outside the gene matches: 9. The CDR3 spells CASSPQTSGDVETQYF. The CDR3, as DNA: TGTGCCAGCAGTCCCCAGACTAGCGGGGATGTAGAGACCCAGTACTTC.

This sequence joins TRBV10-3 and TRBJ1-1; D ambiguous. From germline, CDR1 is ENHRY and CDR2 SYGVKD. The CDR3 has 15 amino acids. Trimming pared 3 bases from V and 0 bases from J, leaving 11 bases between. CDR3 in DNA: TGTGCCATCAGTGACTGGGAGACTATGAACACTGAAGCTTTCTTT. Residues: CAISDWETMNTEAFF.

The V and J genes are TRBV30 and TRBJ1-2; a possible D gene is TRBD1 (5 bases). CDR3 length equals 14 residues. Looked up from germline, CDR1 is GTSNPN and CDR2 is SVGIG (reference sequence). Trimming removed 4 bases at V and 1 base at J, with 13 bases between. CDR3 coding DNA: TGTGCCTGGATCCTGGGGGGAGTTAACTATGGCTACACCTTC. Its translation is CAWILGGVNYGYTF.

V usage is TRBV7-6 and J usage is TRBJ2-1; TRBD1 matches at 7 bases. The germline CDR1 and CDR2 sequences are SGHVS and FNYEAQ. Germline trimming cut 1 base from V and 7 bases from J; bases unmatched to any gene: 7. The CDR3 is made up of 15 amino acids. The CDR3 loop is CASSLVGTVVNEQFF. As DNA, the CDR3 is TGTGCCAGCAGCTTAGTAGGGACAGTAGTTAATGAGCAGTTCTTC.

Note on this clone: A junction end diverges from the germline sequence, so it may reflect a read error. CDR3 amino acids: CASSQTRSGGAPLF. The CDR3 DNA sequence: TGTGCCAGCAGCCAAACCCGGTCGGGGGGGGCGCCCCTCTTC. This sequence joins TRBV11-2 and TRBJ2-1; TRBD2 matches at 8 bases. In germline, CDR1 is SGHAT, CDR2 FQNNGV. The CDR3 is made up of 14 amino acids.

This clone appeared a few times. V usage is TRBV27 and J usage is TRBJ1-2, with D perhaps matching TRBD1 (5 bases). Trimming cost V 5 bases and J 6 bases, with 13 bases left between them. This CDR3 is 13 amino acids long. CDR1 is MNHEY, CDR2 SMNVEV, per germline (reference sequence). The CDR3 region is CASSPGTLHGYTF. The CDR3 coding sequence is TGTGCCAGCAGTCCGGGGACCCTCCATGGCTACACCTTC.